This T cell receptor beta chain is drawn from a study of T cell changes during pregnancy in multiple sclerosis. The length of the CDR3 is 15 residues. V shed 0 bases, J shed 7 bases, and the junction held 8 bases outside the gene matches. CDR1 and CDR2 (germline): GTSNPN, SVGIG (reference sequence). Using immunoSEQ multiplex PCR, the repertoire was profiled, and TCRdb retains in-frame clones only, with some absent. The table shows under 70,000 clones, with approximately 90% occurring only once. Source: peripheral blood, taken in the second trimester of pregnancy. The rearrangement joins TRBV30 to TRBJ1-4, with TRBD1 identical over 7 bases. This sequence originates from a female donor with multiple sclerosis, enrolled in a pregnancy study. CDR3 amino acids: CAWSVGAGGFEKLFF. Here the CDR3 DNA reads TGTGCCTGGAGTGTCGGCGCAGGGGGATTTGAAAAACTGTTTTTT.